Following are 6 T cell receptor beta chains from one sample sequenced in a study of Ad26.COV2.S vaccination and SARS-CoV-2 variants. Described treatment: over 15 received Ad26.COV2.S at low or high dose, single or two shots; roughly five received placebo; per-sample allocation not given. Sampling happened 63 days after the first vaccine or placebo injection. Clones were read by immunoSEQ multiplex PCR, and TCRdb kept only the in-frame ones, dropping some. The data contain about 320,000 clones, approximately 86% of them seen just once; the ten biggest clones take up 1.5% to 2.5%. The sample here was peripheral blood, taken in a trial of Ad26.COV2.S vaccine versus placebo. These receptors originate from a person between 18 and 59 years old who received the Ad26.COV2.S COVID-19 vaccine or a placebo.

The chain carries TRBV6-7 and TRBJ1-5; no firm D call. TRBV6-7 is annotated as an ORF whose role is uncertain. There are 14 residues in the CDR3. Deletions cut 6 bases from V and 0 bases from J, with 9 bases between. CDR3 protein: CASRSRNSNQPQHF. CDR3 nucleotide sequence: TGTGCCAGCAGGTCAAGGAATAGCAATCAGCCCCAGCATTTT.

This chain connects TRBV11-2 to TRBJ1-2; 7 bases match TRBD1. From germline, CDR1 is SGHAT and CDR2 FQNNGV. V was clipped by 2 bases and J by 4 bases; unmatched bases: 13. The CDR3 covers 17 residues. The CDR3 loop reads CASSLTLTGTEFYGYTF. For the CDR3, the DNA is TGTGCCAGCAGCTTAACTCTGACCGGGACAGAATTCTATGGCTACACCTTC.

This clone has a single count. This sequence joins TRBV7-9 and TRBJ1-4, with D hard to call. This CDR3 is 13 amino acids long. Germline V lookup: CDR1 SEHNR, CDR2 FQNEAQ (reference sequence). The V and J ends lost 6 bases and 10 bases respectively, with 15 bases between them. The CDR3 spells CASSLRARAKLFF. The CDR3, as DNA: TGTGCCAGCAGTCTCCGTGCCCGGGCAAAACTGTTTTTT.

The sample holds a few counts of this clone. The rearrangement uses TRBV5-4 and TRBJ2-7; perhaps D is TRBD1 or TRBD2 (6 bases each). The CDR3 has 14 amino acids. Looked up from germline, CDR1 is SGHNT and CDR2 is YYREEE (reference sequence). V was cut by 0 bases and J by 3 bases, with 10 bases left in between. The CDR3 sequence is CASSLDEGGYEQYF. The CDR3 coding sequence is TGTGCCAGCAGCTTGGATGAGGGGGGCTACGAGCAGTACTTC.

The chain has TRBV5-1 and TRBJ2-3; the D is unclear. This CDR3 region has 13 residues. CDR1 is SGHRS, CDR2 YFSETQ, per germline. V dropped 0 bases and J dropped 4 bases, with 6 bases sitting between them. Here the CDR3 DNA reads TGCGCCAGCAGCTTGGCCGGGCCAGATACGCAGTATTTT. As protein: CASSLAGPDTQYF.

The V and J genes are TRBV2 and TRBJ1-2, with D perhaps matching TRBD1 (6 bases). Trimming left V 6 bases short and J 2 bases short, with 19 bases between. Germline V gene data show CDR1 as SNHLY and CDR2 as FYNNEI. CDR3 length: 16 amino acids. For the CDR3, the DNA is TGTGCCAGCAGCCCCCAGCCAGGGGAGCGCAACTATGGCTACACCTTC. This gives the protein CASSPQPGERNYGYTF.